This is a list of T cell receptor beta chains from one sample in a study of human T cells and chemical hapten exposure. One entry per CDR3 protein results from TCRdb running MiXCR on the RACE reads. This sample has 30,000 to 40,000 distinct CDR3 sequences, with less than 9% found just once. The sequences come from whole blood, collected in connection with sensitization to the hapten diphenylcyclopropenone (DPC). Receptors originate from a woman aged 45-65 years with alopecia areata. Some clones in this sample may be carry-over from other donors' samples. Both conserved end residues are part of each CDR3. Each record gives: V gene, CDR3 protein.

v_gene: TRBV12-3/TRBV12-4; CDR3aa: CASSLTGNNSPLHF
v_gene: TRBV3-1; CDR3aa: CASSRGGRTAGELFF
v_gene: TRBV24-1; CDR3aa: CATSDSAGIGEKLFF
v_gene: TRBV5-5; CDR3aa: CASSRQGARPQHF
v_gene: TRBV5-1; CDR3aa: CASSPRDGPSGANVLTF
v_gene: TRBV18; CDR3aa: CASSLNQGAETQYF
v_gene: TRBV7-2; CDR3aa: CASTLSGRENIQYF
v_gene: TRBV2; CDR3aa: CASRVGSGEQFF
v_gene: TRBV11-2; CDR3aa: CASSFQGASGNTIYF
v_gene: TRBV20-1; CDR3aa: CSAQDGGYSYEQYF
v_gene: TRBV20-1; CDR3aa: CSASGGPYEQYF
v_gene: TRBV7-8; CDR3aa: CASSLKAGVSGANVLTF
v_gene: TRBV4-1; CDR3aa: CASGRLAGYNEQFF